This entry lists 10 T cell receptor beta chains sequenced from one sample in a study of blood T cells in healthy people across ages. Primers used in a second PCR of about 6 to 12 cycles were a sample-barcoded 5' primer and a J-beta primer mix. In TCRdb, the 5' RACE reads were re-called with MiXCR into one record per CDR3 protein. Counted here are around 1,500,000 distinct CDR3 sequences, roughly 27% occurring once; the ten biggest clones make up 6.5% to 8.5%. The sequenced sample consisted of blood. The receptor set was obtained from a woman in her twenties or thirties in good health.

This clonotype has a handful of counts. Germline and junction disagree at one end, which may indicate a read error. Here the CDR3 reads CTSSQVAVIAKNIQYF. CDR3 sequence (DNA): TGCACCAGCAGCCAAGTGGCAGTCATAGCCAAAAACATTCAGTACTTC. V and J are TRBV4-1 and TRBJ2-4, with no clear D. Germline-derived CDR1 and CDR2 are MGHRA and YSYEKL. The length of the CDR3 is 16 residues.

This clonotype appeared a few times. The rearrangement links TRBV2 to TRBJ2-5; 16 bases agree with TRBD2. CDR3 length equals 18 residues. J was trimmed by 4 bases and V by 0 bases; bases with no gene match: 5. CDR1 SNHLY and CDR2 FYNNEI come from the germline V gene. Here the CDR3 reads CASSEAPGLAGGPETQYF. CDR3 DNA sequence: TGTGCCAGCAGTGAAGCGCCGGGACTAGCGGGGGGGCCAGAGACCCAGTACTTC.

The chain recombines TRBV7-9 with TRBJ2-7; tentatively, D is TRBD1 (5 bases). The V end lost 8 bases, the J end lost 8 bases, and 10 bases lay between the germline ends. The length of the CDR3 is 10 residues. Germline assignment: CDR1 SEHNR and CDR2 FQNEAQ (reference sequence). CDR3 residues: CASSGHQQYF. DNA of the CDR3: TGTGCCAGCTCTGGACATCAGCAGTACTTC.

The V and J genes are TRBV11-2 and TRBJ1-4; D is ambiguous. Looked up from germline, CDR1 is SGHAT and CDR2 is FQNNGV. Between the trimmed V and J ends, which lost 5 bases and 8 bases, there was a span of 21 bases. The CDR3 has 16 residues. Here the CDR3 reads CASSPNRGGLEEKLFF. For the CDR3, the DNA is TGTGCCAGCAGCCCCAACCGGGGTGGGTTGGAGGAAAAACTGTTTTTT.

To note about this clonotype: This may stem from a read error, because a much larger clone lies one nucleotide away. The chain carries TRBV20-1 and TRBJ2-7, with 9 bases fitting TRBD2. V shed 4 bases and J 3 bases; nucleotides not matched to a gene: 10. Germline assignment: CDR1 DFQATT and CDR2 SNEGSKA (reference sequence). The CDR3 spans 15 residues. CDR3 loop: CSATHGASGDYEQYF. CDR3 coding DNA: TGCAGTGCTACCCACGGGGCTAGCGGGGACTACGAGCAGTACTTC.

The sample holds many counts of this clonotype. The chain carries TRBV2 and TRBJ2-7; D gene ambiguous. Trimming removed 6 bases at V and 4 bases at J, with 13 bases between. Per germline, CDR1 SNHLY and CDR2 FYNNEI. The CDR3 totals 13 residues. The CDR3 region has the DNA TGTGCCAGCAGCGAGTCTCCAAGTTACGAGCAGTACTTC. This translates into CASSESPSYEQYF.

The V and J genes are TRBV30 and TRBJ2-1, with 9 positions matching TRBD1. In germline, CDR1 is GTSNPN, CDR2 SVGIG (reference sequence). V lost 2 bases and J lost 2; bases outside the gene matches: 4. The CDR3 extends over 15 amino acids. CDR3 amino acids: CAWSPRTGAYNEQFF. The CDR3 DNA follows: TGTGCCTGGAGTCCCAGGACAGGGGCCTACAATGAGCAGTTCTTC.

In its sample, this clonotype was seen a few times. The chain employs TRBV7-6 and TRBJ1-1; D ambiguous. The V gene's germline CDR1 is SGHVS and CDR2 FNYEAQ. The CDR3 consists of 15 residues. V lost 5 bases, J lost 1 base, and 14 bases lay in between. CDR3: CASSGPQTPNTEAFF. Written as DNA, the CDR3 is TGTGCCAGCAGCGGACCCCAGACGCCGAACACTGAAGCTTTCTTT.

This clonotype came up a few times. V is TRBV27 and J is TRBJ2-3, with D perhaps matching TRBD1 or TRBD2 (5 bases each). Trimming removed 3 bases from V and 1 base from J, with 11 bases in between. Germline CDR1 is MNHEY and CDR2 is SMNVEV (reference sequence). The length of the CDR3 is 15 residues. CDR3 coding DNA: TGTGCCAGCAGTTTCGCAGAGGGGCGCACAGATACGCAGTATTTT. Amino acid sequence: CASSFAEGRTDTQYF.

This clonotype was picked up many times. This rearrangement joins TRBV20-1 to TRBJ2-7; TRBD2 aligns across 10 bases. V gave up 4 bases and J gave up 5 bases; unmatched junction bases: 5. The germline V gene encodes CDR1 DFQATT and CDR2 SNEGSKA (reference sequence). CDR3 length: 13 amino acids. This CDR3 is CSATLAGVNEQYF. As DNA, the CDR3 is TGCAGTGCTACCCTAGCGGGAGTGAACGAGCAGTACTTC.